Listed below are T cell receptor beta chains from one sample, sequenced in a study of technical replicates of blood from a few donors. Here immunoSEQ multiplex PCR was the method, and the copy in TCRdb shows in-frame clones only, minus some. This sample has approximately 97,000 clones; roughly 95% occur once, and the top ten carry less than 0.45%. Sequenced: T cells isolated from PBMCs. The receptors come from a human donor in good health. Each CDR3 is given with its conserved first and last residue. A D gene is named only where the DNA matches it firmly. Expanded clones get a size class; other rows say once, few or many, or leave the size out.

j_call,clone_size,d_call,v_call,cdr3_aa,cdr3_nt
TRBJ2-1,-,TRBD1,TRBV6-5,CASSYSISGGFNEQFF,TGTGCCAGCAGTTACTCGATCTCAGGGGGCTTCAATGAGCAGTTCTTC
TRBJ1-2,-,TRBD1,TRBV6-4,CASSDREADGYTF,TGTGCCAGCAGCGACAGGGAAGCGGATGGCTACACCTTC
TRBJ2-4,once,TRBD1,TRBV15,CATSRDSKGQGTDIQYF,TGTGCCACCAGCAGAGATAGTAAGGGACAGGGTACAGACATTCAGTACTTC
TRBJ1-3,-,-,TRBV28,CASSLDSGSGNTIYF,TGTGCCAGCAGTCTGGACAGTGGATCGGGAAACACCATATATTTT
TRBJ1-5,-,-,TRBV5-1,CASSPSGNNQPQHF,TGCGCCAGCAGCCCCTCAGGGAATAACCAGCCCCAGCATTTT
TRBJ2-7,-,-,TRBV21-1,CASSMAGPFYEQYF,TGTGCCAGCAGCATGGCAGGGCCATTCTACGAGCAGTACTTC
TRBJ2-7,-,-,TRBV27,CASSFDGPYEQYF,TGTGCCAGCAGTTTTGATGGCCCCTACGAGCAGTACTTC
TRBJ2-6,-,-,TRBV11-3,CASSILRQISGANVLTF,TGTGCCAGCAGCATATTAAGACAGATCTCTGGGGCCAACGTCCTGACTTTC
TRBJ1-1,-,-,TRBV7-2,CASSVRAGADTEAFF,TGTGCCAGCAGCGTAAGGGCAGGGGCGGATACTGAAGCTTTCTTT
TRBJ2-7,-,-,TRBV6-6,CASDPKGVRKGEQYF,TGTGCCAGCGATCCCAAGGGGGTGAGAAAAGGAGAGCAGTACTTC
TRBJ1-5,-,-,TRBV30,CAWSVQAGDNQPQHF,TGTGCCTGGAGTGTACAGGCAGGAGACAATCAGCCCCAGCATTTT
TRBJ1-1,-,-,TRBV5-8,CASSHTGGLGRDTEAFF,TGTGCCAGCAGTCATACGGGGGGTCTGGGGAGAGACACTGAAGCTTTCTTT
TRBJ1-1,-,-,TRBV19,CASRRGNTEAFF,TGTGCCAGTAGGCGGGGGAACACTGAAGCTTTCTTT
TRBJ2-7,-,TRBD2,TRBV2,CASKSGASYEQYF,TGTGCCAGCAAAAGCGGGGCATCCTACGAGCAGTACTTC
TRBJ2-7,-,TRBD2,TRBV5-8,CASSLAGTASYEQYF,TGTGCCAGCAGCCTAGCGGGCACTGCCTCCTACGAGCAGTACTTC
TRBJ2-7,-,-,TRBV28,CASSRGLREQYF,TGTGCCAGCAGCAGGGGTTTAAGGGAGCAGTACTTC
TRBJ1-1,-,-,TRBV9,CASSVGSGMNTEAFF,TGTGCCAGCAGCGTAGGGTCCGGGATGAACACTGAAGCTTTCTTT
TRBJ1-1,-,-,TRBV5-4,CASSPYRQLNTEAFF,TGTGCCAGCAGCCCGTACAGGCAGTTGAACACTGAAGCTTTCTTT
TRBJ2-4,once,-,TRBV6-1,CASSEPRGGSPAKNIQYF,TGTGCCAGCAGTGAACCCCGAGGGGGAAGTCCGGCCAAAAACATTCAGTACTTC
TRBJ2-2,-,-,TRBV5-1,CASSFRTGELFF,TGCGCCAGCAGCTTCCGCACCGGGGAGCTGTTTTTT
TRBJ2-1,-,TRBD2,TRBV6-5,CASSYWLADNEQFF,TGTGCCAGCAGTTACTGGCTAGCGGACAATGAGCAGTTCTTC
TRBJ1-2,-,-,TRBV11-3,CASSLGSNYGYTF,TGTGCCAGCAGCTTAGGGAGTAACTATGGCTACACCTTC
TRBJ2-1,-,TRBD1,TRBV5-4,CASSPGGHTSNEQFF,TGTGCCAGCAGCCCAGGGGGCCACACGTCCAATGAGCAGTTCTTC